The present TCR beta chain was sequenced within a study of Graves' ophthalmopathy and Graves' hyperthyroidism. This clonotype was recorded many times. RNA transcripts were the source from which TCR beta CDR3 regions were amplified. In the first round, RT-PCR was carried out with HTBI primers, and a multiplex PCR formed the second round. One entry per CDR3 protein results from TCRdb running MiXCR on the multiplex PCR reads. Here the sample spans 350,000 to 450,000 distinct CDR3 sequences, around 19% being singletons. Germline values: CDR1 MRHNA, CDR2 SNTAGT. The CDR3 is made up of 17 amino acids. V was clipped by 6 bases and J by 1 base, with 21 bases between them.

J is TRBJ1-1 and V is TRBV6-4; D might be TRBD1 (6 bases). The receptor's source is a woman aged 18-29 years with Graves' ophthalmopathy. Sequences were obtained from peripheral blood. Here the CDR3 reads CASRGRFRGRSNTEAFF. CDR3 nucleotide sequence: TGTGCCAGCAGAGGAAGGTTCAGGGGCCGGTCGAACACTGAAGCTTTCTTT.